The clone carrying this TCR beta chain was seen repeatedly, ten times or more. The record originates from a study of CD8 T cells in ankylosing spondylitis. By quantitative 5'-RACE with molecular barcodes, the TCR beta libraries were made. TCRdb independently ran MiXCR on the 5' RACE reads; one entry per CDR3 protein. The sample yields under 250,000 distinct CDR3 sequences, roughly a tenth seen once. CDR3 length: 13 amino acids. Trimming stripped 3 bases from V and 4 bases from J, with 9 bases between. Sequencing used blood, either unsorted or a sorted T cell fraction (not recorded which). This chain connects TRBV12-3 or TRBV12-4 to TRBJ1-2; the D gene is possibly TRBD1 (5 bases). The receptor was isolated from a male donor with ankylosing spondylitis or in good health (not recorded which). CDR3 bases: TGTGCCAGCAGTTTGGGGCAGATCTATGGCTACACCTTC. As protein: CASSLGQIYGYTF.